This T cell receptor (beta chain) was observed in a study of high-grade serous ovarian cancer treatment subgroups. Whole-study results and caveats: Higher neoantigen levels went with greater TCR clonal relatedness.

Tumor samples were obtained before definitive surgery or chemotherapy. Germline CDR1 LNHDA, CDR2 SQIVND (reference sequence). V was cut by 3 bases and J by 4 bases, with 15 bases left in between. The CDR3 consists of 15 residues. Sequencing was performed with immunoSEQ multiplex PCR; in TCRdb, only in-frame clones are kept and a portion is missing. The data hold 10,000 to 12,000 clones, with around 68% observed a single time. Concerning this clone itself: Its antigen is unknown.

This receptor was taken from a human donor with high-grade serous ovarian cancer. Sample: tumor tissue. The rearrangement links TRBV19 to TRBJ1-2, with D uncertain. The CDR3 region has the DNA TGTGCCAGTAGTATGGACCATAGGAGCTTCTATGGCTACACCTTC. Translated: CASSMDHRSFYGYTF. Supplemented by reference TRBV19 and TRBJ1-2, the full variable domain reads DGGITQSPKYLFRKEGQNVTLSCEQNLNHDAMYWYRQDPGQGLRLIYYSQIVNDFQKGDIAEGYSVSREKKESFPLTVTSAQKNPTAFYLCASSMDHRSFYGYTFGSGTRLTVV.